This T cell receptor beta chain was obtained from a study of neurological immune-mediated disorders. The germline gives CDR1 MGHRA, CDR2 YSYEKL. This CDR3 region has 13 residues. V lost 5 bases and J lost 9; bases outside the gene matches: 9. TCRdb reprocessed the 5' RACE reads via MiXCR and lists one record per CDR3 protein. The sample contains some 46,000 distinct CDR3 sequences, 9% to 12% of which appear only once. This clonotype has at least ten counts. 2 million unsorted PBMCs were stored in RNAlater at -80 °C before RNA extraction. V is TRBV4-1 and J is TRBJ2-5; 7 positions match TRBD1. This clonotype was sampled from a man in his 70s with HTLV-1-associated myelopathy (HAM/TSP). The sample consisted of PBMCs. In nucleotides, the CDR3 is TGCGCCAGCAGCTTAGGACAGGCCAGGGCCCAGTACTTC. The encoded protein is CASSLGQARAQYF.